The present T cell receptor beta chain was sequenced within a study of blood T cell repertoires in COVID-19. Study summary: COVID-19 samples collected from the United States, Italy and Spain covered acute and convalescent phases.

TCRdb keeps only in-frame clones here, not all; method: immunoSEQ multiplex PCR. The sample lists 150,000 to 200,000 clones, about 88% occurring once. The CDR3 consists of 16 residues. Germline CDR1 and CDR2: SGHNT and YENEEA. V was clipped by 5 bases and J by 1 base; unmatched bases: 5. Sequencing was performed on peripheral blood. This receptor was taken from a human donor in a cohort sampled during active COVID-19. The J gene is TRBJ2-2, the V gene TRBV11-3; TRBD1 matches at 9 bases. The CDR3 region has the DNA TGTGCCAGCAGCAAAGGGACAGGGCTGAACACCGGGGAGCTGTTTTTT. Translation gives CASSKGTGLNTGELFF.